This T cell receptor (beta chain) is from a study of T cells after yellow fever vaccination (dated by TCRdb to between 2018 and 2021). For the study in its entirety: Libraries from fractions with low cell numbers were prepared with the SMART-Seq v4 Ultra Low Input RNA kit. To follow T-cell clones before and after both primary and booster YFV17D yellow fever vaccination, bulk TCR alpha and beta repertoires underwent longitudinal sequencing. Two healthy male donors made up the cohort, one aged 18 to 29 years and the other aged 30 to 39 years. Blood samples were taken at several timepoints before and after primary and secondary immunization, and bulk PBMC replicates and cell subsets were isolated. Overall results and qualifications from the work: After the booster, most clones that had expanded after primary vaccination were detected again (roughly 95% of CD4 and around nine tenths of CD8), suggesting broad maintenance of memory. The secondary T-cell response was weaker than the primary response but faster, peaking on day 5 instead of day 15. FACS-sorted repertoires could contain abundant contaminating clonotypes from the bulk population, so computational filtering was required. Because the study included only two donors, the extent to which the findings can be generalized is limited. A small share of clonotypes was detected in both CD4 and CD8 compartments, with the overlap likely arising from convergent recombination.

TCRdb shows the sequencer as Illumina NovaSeq 6000. TCR cDNA was made using 5'RACE template switching, a step that added a universal primer site and unique molecular identifiers. cDNA synthesis was primed from both the TCR alpha and TCR beta constant segments. Library amplification used two PCR steps, and the second PCR step added sample barcodes and sequencing adapters. Libraries were sequenced on Illumina HiSeq 2500 (2x100 bp) or NovaSeq (2x150 bp). The study's processing was this. Reads were demultiplexed and collapsed into UMI consensus sequences with MIGEC, and V(D)J alignment was performed with MiXCR. Vaccine-responding clonotypes were defined with edgeR using replicate PBMC samples, requiring FDR below 0.01 and a log2 fold change above 5 up to day 15. Each bulk clonotype received a CD4 or CD8 identity based on whether the sequenced CD4 or CD8 repertoire contained that clonotype at higher abundance. TCRdb trimmed public reads at Q25 via fastp, called clones via MiXCR and kept in-frame beta chains. Each record represents a unique CDR3 protein, reported with the most common genes and DNA among its rows. For this entry, the V and J calls and clone size follow TCRdb and not the study's own pipeline. Across this sample there are 250,000 to 400,000 distinct CDR3 sequences, with over 4% seen only once. Approximately 23% of the sample lies in the top ten.

This sample's treatment or condition label indicates: live attenuated yellow fever vaccine strain. Two biological replicates of bulk PBMCs were collected at each blood-draw timepoint. A standard Ficoll-Paque protocol was used to isolate PBMCs from peripheral blood. RNA was extracted with TriZol from bulk PBMCs, CD4 and CD8 fractions, and dextramer-positive and dextramer-negative fractions. V is cut by 3 bases and J by 5 bases, and the space between the germline ends is 7 bases. CDR1 MNHEY and CDR2 SVGEGT were looked up in the germline V gene. The CDR3 holds 13 amino acids from the cysteine to the phenylalanine. Only CDR3 DNA remains: 39 bases, in frame from the first base. This clonotype was recorded a few times. The target of this receptor is not known. No much larger clone exists at a distance of one base, and base qualities are not known.

The material was PBMCs, obtained 5 days after the yellow fever booster vaccination. This chain is built from TRBV6-2 or TRBV6-3 and TRBJ2-2; a confident D gene designation cannot be given. This receptor was obtained from a man between 18 and 35 years old who received the YFV17D yellow fever vaccine. The bases are TGTGCCAGCAGTTATGCGGATACCGGGGAGCTGTTTTTT. Its coded protein is CASSYADTGELFF.